The T cell receptor (beta chain) under discussion was sequenced for a study of OX40 agonist ivuxolimab in advanced cancers. The germline CDR1 and CDR2 sequences are MNHNS and SASEGT. The CDR3 consists of 13 residues. The ends were cut back, 6 bases at V and 4 bases at J, with 10 bases in the middle. Findings of the study overall: The 0.1-3.0 mg/kg partial responders had among the lowest clonal expansion.

Only one count was recorded for this clone. Its antigen is not identified. The timepoints at which blood was sampled were baseline, cycle 4 day 1, and cycle 7 day 1. The table came from immunoSEQ multiplex PCR; TCRdb's copy has only in-frame clones and leaves some out. The table shows approximately 60,000 clones, with 77% occurring only once. Sequences were derived from CD4+ or CD8+ T cells sorted from blood, sampled in a trial of the OX40 agonist ivuxolimab. The sequence came from an adult with an advanced solid tumor such as melanoma, head and neck, liver or kidney cancer. V is TRBV6-1 and J is TRBJ1-3; the D is unclear. The CDR3 DNA is TGTGCCAGCAGGGGAGACTACGGAAACACCATATATTTT. It encodes CASRGDYGNTIYF.